The present entry profiles one T cell receptor (beta chain) with its context. No antigen is known for it. In corrective heart surgery, resections were taken, and these provided the thymus tissue. Corrective surgery for congenital heart defects was being performed on the healthy Finnish infants who were the donors. These data originate in a study of human thymus T cells. Study outcomes and limitations: Unrelated individuals reportedly shared highly overlapping thymic TCR repertoires.

Trimming took 5 bases from V and 5 from J, leaving 6 bases between them. The CDR3 is made up of 11 amino acids. CDR1 and CDR2 from the germline V gene are MDHEN and SYDVKM. Only in-frame clones appear in the TCRdb table, and some are missing; sequencing was by immunoSEQ multiplex PCR. The repertoire holds approximately 70,000 clones, roughly 96% seen once, with about 0.03% in the top ten. The sequencing input was thymus tissue. The rearrangement joins TRBV28 to TRBJ1-2; D ambiguous. This receptor was obtained from a girl under two years old with a congenital heart defect but otherwise immunologically healthy. The CDR3 region is CASSRKYGYTF. The DNA of the CDR3 is TGTGCCAGCAGTCGGAAGTATGGCTACACCTTC.